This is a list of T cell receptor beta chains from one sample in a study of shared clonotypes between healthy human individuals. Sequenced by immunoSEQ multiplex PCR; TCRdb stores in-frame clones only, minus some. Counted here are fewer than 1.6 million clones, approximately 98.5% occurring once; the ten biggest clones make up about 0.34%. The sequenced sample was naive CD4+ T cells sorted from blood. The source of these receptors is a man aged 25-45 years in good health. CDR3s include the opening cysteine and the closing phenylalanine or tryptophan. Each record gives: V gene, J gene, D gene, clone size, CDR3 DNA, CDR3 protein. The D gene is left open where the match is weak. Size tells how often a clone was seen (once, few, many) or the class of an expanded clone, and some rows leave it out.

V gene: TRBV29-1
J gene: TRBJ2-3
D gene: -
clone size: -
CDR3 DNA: TGCAGCGTTGGACATCTTTCAGATACGCAGTATTTT
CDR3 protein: CSVGHLSDTQYF

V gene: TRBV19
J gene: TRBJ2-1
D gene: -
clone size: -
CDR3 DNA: TGTGCCAGTAAGCATATTCTTAGGGACAATAACAATGAGCAGTTCTTC
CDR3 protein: CASKHILRDNNNEQFF

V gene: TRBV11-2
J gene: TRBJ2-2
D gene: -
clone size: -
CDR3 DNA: TGTGCCAGCAGCTTAAATCGGGTCACCGGGGAGCTGTTTTTT
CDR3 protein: CASSLNRVTGELFF

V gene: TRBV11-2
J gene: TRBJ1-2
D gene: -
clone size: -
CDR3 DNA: TGTGCCAGCAGCTTCTTACCCCTGGGGGGCTACACCTTC
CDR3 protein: CASSFLPLGGYTF

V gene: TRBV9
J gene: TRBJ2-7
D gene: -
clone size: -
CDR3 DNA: TGTGCCAGCAGCGTAGATGCTCGGGAAGGTAGCGCACGCTACGAGCAGTACTTC
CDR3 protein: CASSVDAREGSARYEQYF

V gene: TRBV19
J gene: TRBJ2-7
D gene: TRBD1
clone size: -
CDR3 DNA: TGTGCCAGTAGTATAATTACCGGGACAGGGAGCTACGAGCAGTACTTC
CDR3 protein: CASSIITGTGSYEQYF

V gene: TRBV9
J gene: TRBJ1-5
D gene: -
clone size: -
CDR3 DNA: TGTGCCAGCAGCGTAGGTGTACACAATCAGCCCCAGCATTTT
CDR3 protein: CASSVGVHNQPQHF

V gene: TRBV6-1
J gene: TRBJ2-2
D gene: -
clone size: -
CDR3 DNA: TGTGCCAGCAGTGAGTTTGGCGGCGCGAACACCGGGGAGCTGTTTTTT
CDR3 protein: CASSEFGGANTGELFF

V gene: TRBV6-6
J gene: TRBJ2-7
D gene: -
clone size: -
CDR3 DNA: TGTGCCAGCAGTTACGGTCTCGTCGACTACGAGCAGTACTTC
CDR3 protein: CASSYGLVDYEQYF

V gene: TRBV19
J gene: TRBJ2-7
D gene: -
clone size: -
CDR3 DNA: TGTGCCAGTAGTGGACGGGACTACGAGCAGTACTTC
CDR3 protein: CASSGRDYEQYF

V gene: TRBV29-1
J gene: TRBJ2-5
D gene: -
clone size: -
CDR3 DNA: TGCAGCGTTGATGGAGTGGCGGGAACCCAAGAGACCCAGTACTTC
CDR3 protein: CSVDGVAGTQETQYF

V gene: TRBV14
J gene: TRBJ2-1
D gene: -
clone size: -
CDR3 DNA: TGTGCCAGCAGCCACGGTGGGGAGCAGTTCTTC
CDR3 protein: CASSHGGEQFF

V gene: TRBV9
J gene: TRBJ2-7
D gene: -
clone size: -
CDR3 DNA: TGTGCCAGCAGCCGGGACCAAATCTACGAGCAGTACTTC
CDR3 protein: CASSRDQIYEQYF

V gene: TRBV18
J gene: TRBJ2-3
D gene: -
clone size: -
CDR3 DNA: TGTGCCAGCTCACCCTCAGCGAGCTTGGGGACAGATACGCAGTATTTT
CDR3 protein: CASSPSASLGTDTQYF

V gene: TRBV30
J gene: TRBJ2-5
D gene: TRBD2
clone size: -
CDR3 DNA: TGTGCCTGGAGTGTAGGCGGGAGCGGTCGAGAGACCCAGTACTTC
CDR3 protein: CAWSVGGSGRETQYF

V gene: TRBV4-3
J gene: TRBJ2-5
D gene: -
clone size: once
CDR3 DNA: TGCGCCAGCAGCCAACAAGGATTTGGAGAGACCCAGTACTTC
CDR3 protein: CASSQQGFGETQYF

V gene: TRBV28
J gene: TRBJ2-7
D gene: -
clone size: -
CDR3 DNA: TGTGCCAGCAGTTTATGGGTCTCCTACGAGCAGTACTTC
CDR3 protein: CASSLWVSYEQYF

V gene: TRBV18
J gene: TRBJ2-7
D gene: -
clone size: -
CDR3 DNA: TGTGCCAGCTCACCCGATCTCGGGGCTGGCGAGCAGTACTTC
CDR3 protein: CASSPDLGAGEQYF

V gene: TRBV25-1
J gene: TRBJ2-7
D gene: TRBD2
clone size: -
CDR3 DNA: TGTGCCAGCAGCCAACTAGGACTAGCCGCCGAGCAGTACTTC
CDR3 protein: CASSQLGLAAEQYF

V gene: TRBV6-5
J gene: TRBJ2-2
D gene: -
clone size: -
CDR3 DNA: TGTGCCAGCCGTAGCACAGGGATCTACACCGGGGAGCTGTTTTTT
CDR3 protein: CASRSTGIYTGELFF

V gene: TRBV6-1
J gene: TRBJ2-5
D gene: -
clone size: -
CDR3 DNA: TGTGCCAGCAGTGAGGGGAGAGAGTACCAAGAGACCCAGTACTTC
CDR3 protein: CASSEGREYQETQYF

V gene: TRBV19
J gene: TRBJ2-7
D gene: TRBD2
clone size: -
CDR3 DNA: TGTGCCAGTAGTTCCGGGACTAGCTCCGAGCAGTACTTC
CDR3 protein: CASSSGTSSEQYF

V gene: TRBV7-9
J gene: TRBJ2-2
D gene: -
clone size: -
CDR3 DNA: TGTGCCAGCAGCCCCCGTGGCACCGGGGAGCTGTTTTTT
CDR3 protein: CASSPRGTGELFF

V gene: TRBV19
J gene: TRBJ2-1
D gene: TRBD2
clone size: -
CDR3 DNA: TGTGCCAGTCGGAAGCGGGAGAATTCTAATGAGCAGTTCTTC
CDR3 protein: CASRKRENSNEQFF

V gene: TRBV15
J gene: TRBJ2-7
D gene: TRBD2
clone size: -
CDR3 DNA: TGTGCCACCAGCAAGGGACTAGCGGACTCCTACGAGCAGTACTTC
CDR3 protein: CATSKGLADSYEQYF

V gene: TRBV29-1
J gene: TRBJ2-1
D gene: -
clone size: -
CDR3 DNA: TGCAGCGTTAGAGATTACAATGAGCAGTTCTTC
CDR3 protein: CSVRDYNEQFF

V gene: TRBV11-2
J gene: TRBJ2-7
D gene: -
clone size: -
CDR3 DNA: TGTGCCAGCAGATTAGTGGGTGGTGGGTACGAGCAGTACTTC
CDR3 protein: CASRLVGGGYEQYF

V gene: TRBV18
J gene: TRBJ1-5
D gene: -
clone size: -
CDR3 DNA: TGTGCCAGCTCACCAGAGGGCAGCTATCAGCCCCAGCATTTT
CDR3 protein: CASSPEGSYQPQHF

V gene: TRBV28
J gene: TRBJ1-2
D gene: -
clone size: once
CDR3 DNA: TGTGCCAGCAGCGAGGCCGGGACTAAACAACGTCTTGGCTACACCTTC
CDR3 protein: CASSEAGTKQRLGYTF

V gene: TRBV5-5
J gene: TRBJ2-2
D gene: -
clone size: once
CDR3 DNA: TGTGCCAGCAGCTTACGGGAAACCGGGGAGCTGTTTTTT
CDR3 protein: CASSLRETGELFF

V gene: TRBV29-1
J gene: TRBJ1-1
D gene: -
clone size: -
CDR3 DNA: TGCAGCGTTGCTAGCACTGAAGCTTTCTTT
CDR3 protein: CSVASTEAFF

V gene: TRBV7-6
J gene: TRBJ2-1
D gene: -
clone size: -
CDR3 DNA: TGTGCCAGCAGCTTAGTGGTCGGTTCGGCTGGCATCGGAGTTGAGCAGTTCTTC
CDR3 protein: CASSLVVGSAGIGVEQFF

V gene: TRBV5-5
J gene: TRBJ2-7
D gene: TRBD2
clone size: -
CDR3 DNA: TGTGCCAGCAGCTTGGCCGGCGGGCTAGCGGGAGCCCGGGGGGAGCAGTACTTC
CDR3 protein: CASSLAGGLAGARGEQYF

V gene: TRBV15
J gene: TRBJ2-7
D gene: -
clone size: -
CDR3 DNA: TGTGCCACCAGCAGAGGGCTGGGGAGCTCCTACGAGCAGTACTTC
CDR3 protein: CATSRGLGSSYEQYF

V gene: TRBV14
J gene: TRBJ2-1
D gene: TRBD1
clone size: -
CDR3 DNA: TGTGCCAGCAGCCAAGCAGGGGGCTCCCTGTACAATGAGCAGTTCTTC
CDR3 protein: CASSQAGGSLYNEQFF

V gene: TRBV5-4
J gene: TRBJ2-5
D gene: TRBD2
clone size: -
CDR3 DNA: TGTGCCAGCAGCCGATGGACTAGCGGGGGGACAGAGACCCAGTACTTC
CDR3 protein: CASSRWTSGGTETQYF

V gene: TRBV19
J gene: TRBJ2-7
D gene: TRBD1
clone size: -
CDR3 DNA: TGTGCCAGTGGAGGGGGACAGGGAAGCTCCCACGAGCAGTACTTC
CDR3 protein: CASGGGQGSSHEQYF

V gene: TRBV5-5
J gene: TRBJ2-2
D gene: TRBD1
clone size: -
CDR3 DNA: TGTGCCAGCAGCACCCCGGACAGGGGCGACACCGGGGAGCTGTTTTTT
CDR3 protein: CASSTPDRGDTGELFF

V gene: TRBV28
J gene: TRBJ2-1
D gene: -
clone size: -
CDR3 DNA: TGTGCCAGCAGTTCGGACTACCATCTCATCGATGAGCAGTTCTTC
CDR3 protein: CASSSDYHLIDEQFF

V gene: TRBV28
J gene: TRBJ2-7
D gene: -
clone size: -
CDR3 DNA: TGTGCCAGCAGTGGGCCTCAACAGGGATCCTACGAGCAGTACTTC
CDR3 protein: CASSGPQQGSYEQYF

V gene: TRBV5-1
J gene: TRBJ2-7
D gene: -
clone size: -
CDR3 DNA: TGCGCCAGCAGCTCCCGAGACGGGACCTACGAGCAGTACTTC
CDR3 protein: CASSSRDGTYEQYF

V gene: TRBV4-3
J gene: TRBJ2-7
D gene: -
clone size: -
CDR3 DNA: TGCGCCAGCAGCCAAGTCGGTTTCAGCTCACGAGATTACGAGCAGTACTTC
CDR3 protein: CASSQVGFSSRDYEQYF

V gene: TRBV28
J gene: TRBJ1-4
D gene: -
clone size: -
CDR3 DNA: TGTGCCAGCAGTTCCTTCGACAGGCGGCGGGAAAAACTGTTTTTT
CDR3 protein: CASSSFDRRREKLFF

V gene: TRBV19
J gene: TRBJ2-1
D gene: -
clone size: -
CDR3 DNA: TGTGCCAGGAACGTAAGCGGCTACAATGAGCAGTTCTTC
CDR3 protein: CARNVSGYNEQFF

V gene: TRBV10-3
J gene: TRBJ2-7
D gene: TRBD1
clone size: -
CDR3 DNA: TGTGCCATCAGTGTGACAGGGAGTTCCTACGAGCAGTACTTC
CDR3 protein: CAISVTGSSYEQYF

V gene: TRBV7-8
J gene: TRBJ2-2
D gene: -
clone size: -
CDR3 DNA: TGTGCCAGCAGCTCGACAGGGAACACCGGGGAGCTGTTTTTT
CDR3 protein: CASSSTGNTGELFF

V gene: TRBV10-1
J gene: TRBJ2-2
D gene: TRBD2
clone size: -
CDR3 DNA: TGCGCCAGCAGTGAAAAACGGACTAGCGGGAGTCCCGCGAACACCGGGGAGCTGTTTTTT
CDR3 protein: CASSEKRTSGSPANTGELFF

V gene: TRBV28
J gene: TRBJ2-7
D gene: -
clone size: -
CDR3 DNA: TGTGCCAGCAGTCTCGCAGGAGGACCAGACGAGCAGTACTTC
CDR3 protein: CASSLAGGPDEQYF